This T cell receptor beta chain was identified during a study of blood T cell repertoires in COVID-19. Study overall: Donors in the United States, Italy and Spain gave samples during acute or convalescent COVID-19. PBMCs, B-cell-depleted T cells, or T cells provided the cDNA or gDNA that made up the material.

Source study methods: Reference gene primer amplification in the assay estimated nucleated cell counts. The method was immunoSEQ multiplex PCR; TCRdb's version includes in-frame clones alone and lacks a portion of them. V and J calls and clone size follow that table, whereas D and trimming were derived from the DNA. The sample has about 120,000 clones, about 87% seen once. The receptor's source is a woman aged 45-60 years with acute or convalescent COVID-19. Sequencing input: peripheral blood.

CDR3 sequence: CASSYSNRVATEAFF. CDR3 nucleotide sequence: TGTGCCAGCAGTTACTCGAACAGGGTTGCAACTGAAGCTTTCTTT. The V and J genes are TRBV6-6 and TRBJ1-1; TRBD1 is a possible D gene (6 bases). Germline-derived CDR1 and CDR2 are MNHNY and SVGAGI (reference sequence). The CDR3 consists of 15 residues. Trimming removed 0 bases from V and 5 bases from J, with 13 bases in between.